Below, 17 T cell receptor beta chains from the same sample are listed, as sequenced in a study of Ad26.COV2.S vaccination and SARS-CoV-2 variants. This sample's treatment: about 20 received Ad26.COV2.S at low or high dose, single or two shots; five or six received placebo; per-sample allocation not given. Collection of the samples took place on day 63 after the first injection of vaccine or placebo. Method: immunoSEQ multiplex PCR; TCRdb's copy keeps in-frame clones and lacks some. The table has fewer than 400,000 clones, around 89% seen once. The input for sequencing was peripheral blood, taken in a trial of Ad26.COV2.S vaccine versus placebo. These receptors were taken from a person between 18 and 65 years old who received the Ad26.COV2.S COVID-19 vaccine or a placebo.

The rearrangement joins TRBV18 to TRBJ1-5; 8 bases map to TRBD1. The V gene's germline CDR1 is KGHSH and CDR2 LQKENI. V gave up 5 bases and J gave up 5 bases; unmatched junction bases: 8. This CDR3 has 15 amino acids. DNA for the CDR3: TGTGCCAGCTCAAGACAGGGGACTAGTGATCAGCCCCAGCATTTT. This encodes CASSRQGTSDQPQHF. Looking up the rest from reference TRBV18 and TRBJ1-5 gives the full variable domain: NAGVMQNPRHLVRRRGQEARLRCSPMKGHSHVYWYRQLPEEGLKFMVYLQKENIIDESGMPKERFSAEFPKEGPSILRIQQVVRGDSAAYFCASSRQGTSDQPQHFGDGTRLSIL.

The chain carries TRBV6-2 or TRBV6-3 and TRBJ2-7; 7 bases match TRBD1. Per germline, CDR1 MNHEY and CDR2 SVGEGT. The CDR3 is 13 residues long. Trimming removed 4 bases from V and 3 bases from J; junction bases left unmatched: 3. The CDR3 loop is CASSLGQFYEQYF. The CDR3 DNA is TGTGCCAGCAGTTTGGGACAGTTCTACGAGCAGTACTTC.

The V gene is TRBV7-9, the J gene TRBJ1-2; 8 bases map to TRBD1. Germline CDR1 is SEHNR and CDR2 is FQNEAQ (reference sequence). V was pared by 0 bases and J by 8 bases, with 8 bases of the junction left unmatched. CDR3 length: 15 amino acids. This chain's CDR3 is CASSLADRVGGGYTF. The CDR3 coding sequence is TGTGCCAGCAGCTTAGCGGACAGGGTTGGAGGAGGCTACACCTTC.

The chain combines TRBV30 with TRBJ1-1; the D gene is possibly TRBD1 (6 bases). V was pared by 0 bases and J by 6 bases, with 11 bases between. CDR1 is GTSNPN, CDR2 SVGIG, per germline (reference sequence). The CDR3 consists of 13 residues. DNA for the CDR3: TGTGCCTGGAGTGTGGGGGGCTTTGCTGAAGCTTTCTTT. Protein sequence: CAWSVGGFAEAFF.

The rearrangement joins TRBV6-6 to TRBJ2-7; tentatively, D is TRBD2 (5 bases). Germline assignment: CDR1 MNHNY and CDR2 SVGAGI (reference sequence). The CDR3 is 12 residues long. Trimming took 9 bases from V and 3 from J, leaving 12 bases between them. The CDR3 coding sequence is TGTGCCAGTAGAAGCGGTCTCTACGAGCAGTACTTC. It translates to CASRSGLYEQYF.

This rearrangement joins TRBV18 to TRBJ2-3; 9 bases agree with TRBD1. The CDR3 spans 15 residues. Trimming removed 3 bases from V and 6 bases from J; junction bases left unmatched: 7. The germline CDR1 and CDR2 sequences are KGHSH and LQKENI. In nucleotides, the CDR3 is TGTGCCAGCTCACCCCGACAGGGGGTGGCGGATACGCAGTATTTT. It encodes CASSPRQGVADTQYF.

The rearrangement joins TRBV5-5 to TRBJ2-7; a possible D gene is TRBD2 (6 bases). Germline CDR1 SGHKS, CDR2 YYEKEE (reference sequence). This CDR3 comprises 18 residues. V gave up 6 bases and J gave up 0 bases, with 25 bases separating them. The chain's CDR3 is CASTPNPLGLGSSYEQYF. CDR3 sequence (DNA): TGTGCCAGCACGCCGAACCCCTTGGGACTCGGCAGCTCCTACGAGCAGTACTTC.

This clone was seen only a few times. The chain employs TRBV5-4 and TRBJ2-3; 12 nucleotides agree with TRBD2. With V trimmed by 4 bases and J by 4 bases, 10 bases remained unmatched. Germline CDR1 SGHNT, CDR2 YYREEE (reference sequence). The CDR3 is 17 residues long. Written as DNA, the CDR3 is TGTGCCAGCAGCCAAATGCTAGCGGGAGGGTCTGCAGATACGCAGTATTTT. This translates into CASSQMLAGGSADTQYF.

The chain uses TRBV18 and TRBJ1-2; no clear D. In germline, CDR1 is KGHSH, CDR2 LQKENI. CDR3 length equals 15 residues. V was pared by 2 bases and J by 0 bases, with 10 bases between. The CDR3 coding sequence is TGTGCCAGCTCACCAGGGGTCCCCACTAACTATGGCTACACCTTC. Translating gives CASSPGVPTNYGYTF.

The chain is built from TRBV2 and TRBJ2-5; D gene ambiguous. Between the trimmed V and J ends, which lost 6 bases and 5 bases, there was a span of 16 bases. This CDR3 is 14 amino acids long. Per the germline V gene, CDR1 is SNHLY and CDR2 is FYNNEI. The CDR3 reads CASRTASPGETQYF. DNA of the CDR3: TGTGCCAGCAGAACGGCCTCCCCCGGGGAGACCCAGTACTTC.

The CDR3 loop is CASSQESPGNTIYF. In nucleotides, the CDR3 is TGTGCCAGCAGCCAAGAGTCTCCTGGAAACACCATATATTTT. The chain is built from TRBV4-2 and TRBJ1-3; the D is unclear. Trimming removed 0 bases at V and 2 bases at J, with 5 bases between. The CDR3 extends over 14 amino acids. In germline, CDR1 is LGHNA, CDR2 YNFKEQ.

V usage is TRBV9 and J usage is TRBJ2-5, with D maybe TRBD1 (5 bases). CDR1 and CDR2 from the germline V gene are SGDLS and YYNGEE. This CDR3 spans 13 amino acids. The germline V and J ends were trimmed by 0 bases and 4 bases, with 7 bases remaining between them. The CDR3 here is CASSVDQGETQYF. The CDR3 DNA reads TGTGCCAGCAGCGTAGACCAGGGAGAGACCCAGTACTTC.

CDR3 DNA sequence: TGCAGTGCTAGTGGGACTAGCGGGAGGGCCAAAAACATTCAGTACTTC. Its translation: CSASGTSGRAKNIQYF. The chain links TRBV20-1 to TRBJ2-4, with 15 bases aligning to TRBD2. The CDR3 spans 16 residues. The V gene end was trimmed by 3 bases and the J gene end by 1 base; junction bases not matched to a gene: 1. Germline CDR1 reads DFQATT; CDR2 reads SNEGSKA (reference sequence).

The chain recombines TRBV5-1 with TRBJ2-7; D assignment may be TRBD1 or TRBD2 (5 bases each). The CDR3 spans 14 residues. V was cut by 0 bases and J by 5 bases, with 12 bases left in between. The germline gives CDR1 SGHRS, CDR2 YFSETQ. Here the CDR3 DNA reads TGCGCCAGCAGCTTGGGGGGGATATGGGACGAGCAGTACTTC. It specifies CASSLGGIWDEQYF.

The chain links TRBV11-3 to TRBJ2-7; D might be TRBD1 (6 bases). In germline, CDR1 is SGHNT, CDR2 YENEEA. The CDR3 runs to 12 residues. V lost 5 bases, J lost 9 bases, and 14 bases lay in between. CDR3 DNA: TGTGCCAGCAGCGAGGGGGTTACGGTGCAGTACTTC. Protein sequence: CASSEGVTVQYF.

V and J are TRBV7-2 and TRBJ2-3; 9 bases line up with TRBD2. The junction had 6 bases not matched to a gene; V was cut back by 0 bases and J by 5 bases. Germline V gene data show CDR1 as SGHTA and CDR2 as FQGNSA. The CDR3 covers 16 residues. The CDR3 DNA sequence: TGTGCCAGCAGCTTAGCGGCGGGAGGGCCGGGAGATACGCAGTATTTT. Amino acid sequence: CASSLAAGGPGDTQYF. Filled out from reference TRBV7-2 and TRBJ2-3, the complete variable domain reads GAGVSQSPSNKVTEKGKDVELRCDPISGHTALYWYRQSLGQGLEFLIYFQGNSAPDKSGLPSDRFSAERTGGSVSTLTIQRTQQEDSAVYLCASSLAAGGPGDTQYFGPGTRLTVL.

The CDR3 loop reads CASSSAVVNTGELFF. In DNA form, the CDR3 reads TGTGCCAGCAGCTCCGCGGTGGTGAACACCGGGGAGCTGTTTTTT. V is TRBV7-8 and J is TRBJ2-2, with no clear D. Germline V CDR1 and CDR2: SGHVS, FQNEAQ. V was pared by 4 bases and J by 1 base, with 10 bases between. The CDR3 consists of 15 residues.